The 30 T cell receptor beta chains below come from one sample, sequenced in a study of CD8+ T cells in alopecia areata (dated by TCRdb to the late 2010s). Libraries came from the immunoSEQ multiplex PCR assay. For TCR sequencing, RNA was extracted from every sample and reverse transcribed into cDNA to serve as template. TCRdb's version of the immuneACCESS table is confined to in-frame rearrangements and falls short of the full clone set. An unresolved V gene accounts for under half of the shortfall where checked; the remainder is of unknown origin. For this sample the table gives 200,000 or so clones, of which less than 50% were detected only once. The top ten constitute around 2.5% of the sample. Taken with the paper, the label for treatment or condition translates to: oral pan-JAK inhibitor, 5-10 mg twice daily. The sequencing here drew on CD4+ T cells sorted from blood, taken between weeks 36 and 40, from a patient treated with tofacitinib. These receptors all come from a human donor with alopecia areata.

V usage is TRBV25-1 and J usage is TRBJ2-1; possibly TRBD2 for D (5 bases). CDR1 MGHDK and CDR2 SYGVNS come from the germline V gene. Trimming cost V 7 bases and J 9 bases, with 19 bases left between them. This CDR3 has 14 amino acids. The CDR3 DNA reads as TGTGCCAGCATACCCCCCGGATCGGGGTGTGAGCAGTTCTTC. Translation: CASIPPGSGCEQFF.

This clone was counted a few times. This sequence joins TRBV15 and TRBJ1-3; D is uncertain. CDR1 LNHNV and CDR2 YYDKDF come from the germline V gene (reference sequence). V was clipped by 5 bases and J by 0 bases, with 5 bases between them. The CDR3 is made up of 13 amino acids. The CDR3 sequence is CATSPTSGNTIYF. The DNA for the CDR3 is TGTGCCACCAGCCCTACCTCTGGAAACACCATATATTTT.

This clone has more than one count but fewer than ten. CDR3 sequence: CASSLNGAPTDTQYF. CDR3 sequence (DNA): TGTGCCAGCAGCTTGAACGGCGCTCCCACAGATACGCAGTATTTT. The V call is TRBV5-6, the J call TRBJ2-3; D is unclear. The CDR3 is made up of 15 amino acids. The V gene's germline CDR1 is SGHDT and CDR2 YYEEEE. V lost 1 base to trimming and J lost 2 bases, with 11 bases between them.

This sequence joins TRBV27 and TRBJ1-2, with a tentative D call TRBD1 (5 bases). This CDR3 contains 14 residues. V lost 6 bases to trimming and J lost 6 bases, with 17 bases between them. Germline CDR1 is MNHEY and CDR2 is SMNVEV (reference sequence). The CDR3 nucleotides are TGTGCCAGCAGCTTTTCCATCGGGGGTCATGGCTACACCTTC. This translates into CASSFSIGGHGYTF.

The CDR3 sequence is CASSTGGYGYTF. The CDR3 DNA sequence: TGTGCCAGCAGTACAGGGGGCTATGGCTACACCTTC. This sequence joins TRBV28 and TRBJ1-2, with 8 nucleotides matching TRBD1. CDR3 length equals 12 residues. CDR1 is MDHEN and CDR2 is SYDVKM in the germline V gene. Trimming cost V 5 bases and J 4 bases; bases outside gene matches: 0.

This sequence joins TRBV28 and TRBJ2-7; TRBD2 aligns across 9 bases. With V trimmed by 2 bases and J by 6 bases, 8 bases remained unmatched. In germline, CDR1 is MDHEN, CDR2 SYDVKM. The CDR3 runs 15 residues. CDR3 DNA sequence: TGTGCCAGCAGTTTACGACCAGCGGGAGGTCCCGAGCAGTACTTC. Protein sequence: CASSLRPAGGPEQYF.

The chain combines TRBV29-1 with TRBJ1-2, with TRBD1 as a possible D gene (5 bases). Germline V CDR1 and CDR2: SQVTM, ANQGSEA. CDR3 length: 16 residues. The germline V and J ends were trimmed by 5 bases and 2 bases, with 21 bases remaining between them. The CDR3 DNA reads as TGCAGCGTTCCAGGGTCTCGGCTTAGCGCCAACTATGGCTACACCTTC. It yields the protein CSVPGSRLSANYGYTF.

The chain joins TRBV7-9 to TRBJ2-5; TRBD1 matches 7 bases. Germline V lookup: CDR1 SEHNR, CDR2 FQNEAQ (reference sequence). Unmatched junction bases numbered 8, after V lost 5 bases and J lost 2 bases. The CDR3 is 15 amino acids. The CDR3 here is CASSLYDREQETQYF. In DNA form, the CDR3 reads TGTGCCAGCAGCCTCTACGACAGGGAGCAAGAGACCCAGTACTTC.

This clone was detected a few times. This CDR3 is also generated by other DNA sequences in the sample. This chain uses TRBV5-1 with TRBJ2-7; no firm D call. The CDR3 consists of 11 residues. Trimming removed 3 bases at V and 2 bases at J, with 3 bases between. Germline loops: CDR1 SGHRS, CDR2 YFSETQ. CDR3 sequence reads: CASSSTYEQYF. The CDR3 coding sequence is TGCGCCAGCAGCTCGACCTACGAGCAGTACTTC.

The chain couples TRBV13 to TRBJ2-7; 8 nucleotides align to TRBD2. CDR1 and CDR2 from the germline V gene are PRHDT and FYEKMQ (reference sequence). V was clipped by 4 bases and J by 3 bases; unmatched bases: 8. This CDR3 has 15 residues. CDR3 nucleotide sequence: TGTGCCAGCAGCTCCTCTCTGGCGGGAGGCTACGAGCAGTACTTC. Translating it yields CASSSSLAGGYEQYF.

This clone was picked up a small number of times. The CDR3: CSYRSGGTEAFF. The DNA for the CDR3 is TGCAGCTATCGGTCGGGGGGCACTGAAGCTTTCTTT. The V gene is TRBV29-1, the J gene TRBJ1-1, with D maybe TRBD1 (5 bases). The V gene's germline CDR1 is SQVTM and CDR2 ANQGSEA. V dropped 8 bases and J dropped 4 bases, with 14 bases sitting between them. This CDR3 has 12 residues.

The V and J genes are TRBV6-1 and TRBJ2-3; 10 positions agree with TRBD2. CDR1 is MNHNS, CDR2 SASEGT, per germline. The CDR3 loop spans 15 amino acids. V trimming: 6 bases; J trimming: 2 bases; junction bases outside the gene matches: 5. The CDR3 region has the DNA TGTGCCAGCAGCGGGACTAGCGTTACCACAGATACGCAGTATTTT. It translates to CASSGTSVTTDTQYF.

This clone was counted between two and nine times. Other DNA sequences in this specimen translate into the identical CDR3. The chain employs TRBV5-6 and TRBJ2-1, with D unclear. CDR1 and CDR2 from the germline V gene are SGHDT and YYEEEE. V was clipped by 0 bases and J by 6 bases, with 4 bases between them. CDR3 length: 12 residues. The CDR3 nucleotides are TGTGCCAGCAGCTTGGTGCGCAATGAGCAGTTCTTC. This encodes CASSLVRNEQFF.

This clone was observed a handful of times. This rearrangement joins TRBV20-1 to TRBJ2-5; D remains ambiguous. This CDR3 has 11 residues. CDR1 is DFQATT, CDR2 SNEGSKA, per germline (reference sequence). V shed 3 bases and J shed 7 bases, with 9 bases lying between them. The CDR3 nucleotides are TGCAGTGCTAGGACAAAAGGGACCCAGTACTTC. Its translation: CSARTKGTQYF.

The chain combines TRBV5-6 with TRBJ2-3; 8 bases agree with TRBD2. The CDR3 sequence is 14 residues long. The V gene end was trimmed by 4 bases and the J gene end by 3 bases; junction bases not matched to a gene: 4. In germline, CDR1 is SGHDT, CDR2 YYEEEE. The CDR3 protein is CASSAGTRTDTQYF. The CDR3 coding sequence is TGTGCCAGCAGCGCCGGGACTAGAACAGATACGCAGTATTTT.

The chain employs TRBV6-5 and TRBJ2-2, with D perhaps TRBD1 (5 bases). Germline lookup yields CDR1 MNHEY and CDR2 SVGAGI. V was pared by 7 bases and J by 3 bases, with 12 bases between. This CDR3 contains 14 residues. The CDR3 is CASNGRADTGELFF. CDR3 nucleotide sequence: TGTGCCAGCAATGGCAGGGCGGACACCGGGGAGCTGTTTTTT.

This clone was observed a few times. The CDR3 region is CASSLTSGTYNEQFF. CDR3 DNA: TGTGCCAGCAGCTTAACTAGCGGGACCTACAATGAGCAGTTCTTC. This chain uses TRBV7-2 with TRBJ2-1, with 10 bases that match TRBD2. J gave up 2 bases and V 2 bases, and 0 bases lay outside the gene matches. The length of the CDR3 is 15 residues. Germline V gene data show CDR1 as SGHTA and CDR2 as FQGNSA. The whole variable domain, filled in from reference TRBV7-2 and TRBJ2-1, reads GAGVSQSPSNKVTEKGKDVELRCDPISGHTALYWYRQSLGQGLEFLIYFQGNSAPDKSGLPSDRFSAERTGGSVSTLTIQRTQQEDSAVYLCASSLTSGTYNEQFFGPGTRLTVL.

This clone was seen at least ten times. V is TRBV7-2 and J is TRBJ2-1, with 8 nucleotides matching TRBD2. The CDR3 loop spans 15 amino acids. In germline, CDR1 is SGHTA, CDR2 FQGNSA. J lost 8 bases, V lost 5 bases, and 11 bases had no gene match. The CDR3 DNA reads TGTGCCAGCAGCCCAACTTGGGGGACTAGAGATGAGCAGTTCTTC. Its translation is CASSPTWGTRDEQFF.

There are a few counts of this clone. The chain has TRBV19 and TRBJ1-4, with no clear D. The CDR3 totals 15 residues. V dropped 6 bases and J dropped 3 bases, with 14 bases sitting between them. Germline-derived CDR1 and CDR2 are LNHDA and SQIVND (reference sequence). CDR3 region: CASSPGRVSNEKLFF. In nucleotides, the CDR3 is TGTGCCAGTAGCCCAGGCCGGGTCTCTAATGAAAAACTGTTTTTT.

The rearrangement uses TRBV7-3 and TRBJ2-6; D unresolved. The V gene lost 1 base and the J gene lost 3 bases, with 7 bases spanning the gap. This CDR3 spans 15 amino acids. Per the germline V gene, CDR1 is SGHTA and CDR2 is FQGTGA. CDR3 protein: CASSLNLYGANVLTF. The CDR3 DNA sequence: TGTGCCAGCAGCTTAAACCTGTATGGGGCCAACGTCCTGACTTTC.

The V and J genes are TRBV29-1 and TRBJ2-2, with 9 bases fitting TRBD1. Germline CDR1 and CDR2: SQVTM and ANQGSEA. J gave up 5 bases and V 8 bases, and 15 bases lay outside the gene matches. This CDR3 is 16 amino acids long. The CDR3: CSTSRGQGLGTGELFF. The DNA for the CDR3 is TGCAGCACCTCTAGGGGACAGGGTTTGGGGACCGGGGAGCTGTTTTTT.

This clone has just a few counts. The chain links TRBV5-6 to TRBJ2-5; TRBD2 aligns across 8 bases. This CDR3 spans 14 amino acids. The germline CDR1 and CDR2 sequences are SGHDT and YYEEEE. The V and J ends lost 3 bases and 4 bases, in that order; junction bases with no gene match: 5. The chain's CDR3 is CASSSDSGRETQYF. CDR3 in DNA: TGTGCCAGCAGCTCGGACAGCGGGAGAGAGACCCAGTACTTC.

The chain carries TRBV28 and TRBJ2-1, with TRBD1 matching 9 bases. The V and J ends lost 3 bases and 5 bases, in that order; junction bases with no gene match: 5. Germline V lookup: CDR1 MDHEN, CDR2 SYDVKM. The CDR3 has 15 amino acids. The CDR3 DNA reads as TGTGCCAGCAGTTTCGGGACAGGGCTCCACAATGAGCAGTTCTTC. Translating it yields CASSFGTGLHNEQFF. Based on the CDR3 plus reference TRBV28 and TRBJ2-1, the full variable domain is DVKVTQSSRYLVKRTGEKVFLECVQDMDHENMFWYRQDPGLGLRLIYFSYDVKMKEKGDIPEGYSVSREKKERFSLILESASTNQTSMYLCASSFGTGLHNEQFFGPGTRLTVL.

This clone was found a few times. Additional DNA sequences in this sample encode the identical CDR3. This chain connects TRBV18 to TRBJ2-7; D is unclear. Trimming took 3 bases from V and 5 from J, leaving 14 bases between them. The CDR3 covers 14 residues. Germline values: CDR1 KGHSH, CDR2 LQKENI. The CDR3 spells CASSPGRLGNEQYF. CDR3 nucleotide sequence: TGTGCCAGCTCACCGGGTAGGCTAGGCAACGAGCAGTACTTC.

This clone was seen more than once but under ten times. V gene TRBV29-1 combines with J gene TRBJ2-5, with unresolved D. Trimming took off 3 bases at V and 5 bases at J, with 10 bases between the two ends. The CDR3 spans 12 residues. Germline values: CDR1 SQVTM, CDR2 ANQGSEA. The chain's CDR3 is CSVEGASETQYF. In nucleotides, the CDR3 is TGCAGCGTTGAGGGCGCTTCGGAGACCCAGTACTTC.

The chain recombines TRBV4-3 with TRBJ2-7; TRBD2 agrees at 11 bases. The CDR3 has 15 residues. V gave up 6 bases and J gave up 2 bases; unmatched junction bases: 6. In germline, CDR1 is LGHNA, CDR2 YSLEER. This chain's CDR3 is CASSRGTSGAYEQYF. DNA of the CDR3: TGCGCCAGCAGTCGCGGGACTAGCGGCGCCTACGAGCAGTACTTC.

The CDR3 coding sequence is TGCGCCAGCAGTTTTGGACAGACCTACGAGCAGTACTTC. Translation: CASSFGQTYEQYF. This chain connects TRBV5-1 to TRBJ2-7; perhaps TRBD1 as D (6 bases). Germline CDR1 and CDR2: SGHRS and YFSETQ. The CDR3 is 13 amino acids. Trimming removed 5 bases from V and 2 bases from J, with 11 bases in between.

This clone was counted only a few times. This rearrangement joins TRBV6-5 to TRBJ2-4; 8 bases are shared with TRBD1. Germline V gene lookup returns CDR1 MNHEY and CDR2 SVGAGI. The CDR3 has 15 residues. V was clipped by 6 bases and J by 0 bases; unmatched bases: 4. The CDR3 nucleotides are TGTGCCAGCAGCCAGGGACAGGTAGCCAAAAACATTCAGTACTTC. It yields the protein CASSQGQVAKNIQYF.

This chain connects TRBV7-2 to TRBJ2-4, with 10 bases lining up with TRBD1. V shed 4 bases, J shed 0 bases, and the junction held 12 bases outside the gene matches. Germline V lookup: CDR1 SGHTA, CDR2 FQGNSA. The CDR3 totals 19 residues. DNA of the CDR3: TGTGCCAGCAGCTCCTCTCGGACAGGGGGGCTCGTAGCCAAAAACATTCAGTACTTC. The encoded protein is CASSSSRTGGLVAKNIQYF.

The V and J genes are TRBV4-1 and TRBJ2-1, with D possibly TRBD2 on 5 matching bases. This CDR3 contains 16 residues. The germline V gene encodes CDR1 MGHRA and CDR2 YSYEKL. V was clipped by 0 bases and J by 3 bases, with 12 bases between them. DNA for the CDR3: TGCGCCAGCAGCCAAGAAGTGAGCGGAGTCTACAATGAGCAGTTCTTC. It encodes CASSQEVSGVYNEQFF.